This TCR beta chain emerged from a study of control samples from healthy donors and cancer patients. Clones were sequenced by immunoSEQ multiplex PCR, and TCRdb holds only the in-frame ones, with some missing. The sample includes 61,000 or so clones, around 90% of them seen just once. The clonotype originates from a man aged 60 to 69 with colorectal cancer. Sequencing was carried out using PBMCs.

In DNA, the CDR3 is TGTGCCACCAGCAGAGAAGCTGTAGATACGCAGTATTTT. This sequence encodes CATSREAVDTQYF. The chain carries TRBV15 and TRBJ2-3; D is uncertain. From germline, CDR1 is LNHNV and CDR2 YYDKDF (reference sequence). V dropped 0 bases and J dropped 5 bases, with 6 bases sitting between them. The CDR3 has 13 amino acids.